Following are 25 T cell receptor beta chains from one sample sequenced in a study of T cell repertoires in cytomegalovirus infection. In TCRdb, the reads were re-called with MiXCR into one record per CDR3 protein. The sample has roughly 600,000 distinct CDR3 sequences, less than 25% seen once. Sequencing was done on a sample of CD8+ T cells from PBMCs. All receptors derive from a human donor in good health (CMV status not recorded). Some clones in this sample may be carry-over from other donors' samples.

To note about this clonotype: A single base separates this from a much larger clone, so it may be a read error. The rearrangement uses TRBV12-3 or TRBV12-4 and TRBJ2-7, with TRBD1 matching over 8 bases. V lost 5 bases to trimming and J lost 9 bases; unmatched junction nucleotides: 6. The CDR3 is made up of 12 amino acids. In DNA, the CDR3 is TGTGCCAGCAGTCAGGGGGCGCGGGCGCAGTACTTC. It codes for CASSQGARAQYF.

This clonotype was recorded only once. CDR3 nucleotides: TGTGCCAGCAGCAAAGATTGGACGGCCGAGCAGTTCTTC. Its translation is CASSKDWTAEQFF. This chain joins TRBV7-3 and TRBJ2-1; no clear D. CDR3 length: 13 residues. CDR1 is SGHTA and CDR2 is FQGTGA in the germline V gene. V was clipped by 5 bases and J by 10 bases, with 15 bases between them.

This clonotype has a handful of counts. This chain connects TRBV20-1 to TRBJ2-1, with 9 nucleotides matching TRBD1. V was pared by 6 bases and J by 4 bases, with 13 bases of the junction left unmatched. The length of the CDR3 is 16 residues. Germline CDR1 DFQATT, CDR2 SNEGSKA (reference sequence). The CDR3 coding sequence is TGCAGTGCGCACGAAACCGGGACAGGGTATTACAATGAGCAGTTCTTC. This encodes CSAHETGTGYYNEQFF.

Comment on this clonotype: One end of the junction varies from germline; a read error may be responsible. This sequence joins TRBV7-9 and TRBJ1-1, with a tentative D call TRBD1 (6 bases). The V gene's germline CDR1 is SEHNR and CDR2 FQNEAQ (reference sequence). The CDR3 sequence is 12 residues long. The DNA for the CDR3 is TGTGCCAGCAGCTTAGCCGGCAGGGGAATCTCCTTT. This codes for CASSLAGRGISF.

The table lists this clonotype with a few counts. The CDR3 spells CASSGTGPHGYTF. The CDR3 DNA sequence: TGTGCCAGCAGCGGGACAGGCCCCCATGGCTACACCTTC. The chain employs TRBV9 and TRBJ1-2; TRBD1 matches at 7 bases. The CDR3 consists of 13 residues. The germline V gene has CDR1 SGDLS and CDR2 YYNGEE. V lost 3 bases and J lost 6; bases outside the gene matches: 5.

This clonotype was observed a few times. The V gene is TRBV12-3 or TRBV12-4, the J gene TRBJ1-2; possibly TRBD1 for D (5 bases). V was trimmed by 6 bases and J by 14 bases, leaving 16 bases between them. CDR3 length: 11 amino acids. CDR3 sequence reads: CASSMGRPRTF. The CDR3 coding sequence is TGTGCCAGCAGCATGGGACGCCCCCGGACCTTC.

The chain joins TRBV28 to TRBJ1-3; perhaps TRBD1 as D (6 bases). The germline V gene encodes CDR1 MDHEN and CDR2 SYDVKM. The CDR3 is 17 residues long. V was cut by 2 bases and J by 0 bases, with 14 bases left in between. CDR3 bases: TGTGCCAGCAGTTTACCGGACAGTCTGCTCTCTGGAAACACCATATATTTT. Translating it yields CASSLPDSLLSGNTIYF.

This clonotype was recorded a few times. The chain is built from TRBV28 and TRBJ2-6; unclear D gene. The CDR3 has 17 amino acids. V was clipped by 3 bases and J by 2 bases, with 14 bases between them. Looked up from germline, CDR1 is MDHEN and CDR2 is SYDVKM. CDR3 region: CASSFLPSPAGANVLTF. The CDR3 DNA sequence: TGTGCCAGCAGTTTTTTACCCTCCCCGGCTGGGGCCAACGTCCTGACTTTC.

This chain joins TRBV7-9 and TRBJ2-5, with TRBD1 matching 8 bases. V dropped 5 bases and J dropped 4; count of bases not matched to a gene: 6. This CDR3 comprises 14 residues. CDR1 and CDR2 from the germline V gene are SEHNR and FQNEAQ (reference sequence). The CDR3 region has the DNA TGTGCCAGCAGCCCCCCAGGGGGCGGAGAGACCCAGTACTTC. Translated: CASSPPGGGETQYF.

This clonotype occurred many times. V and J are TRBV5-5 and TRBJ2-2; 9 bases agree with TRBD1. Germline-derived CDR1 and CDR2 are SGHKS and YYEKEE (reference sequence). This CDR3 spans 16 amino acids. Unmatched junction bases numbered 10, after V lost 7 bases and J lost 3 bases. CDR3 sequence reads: CASLNDRGSDTGELFF. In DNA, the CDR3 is TGTGCCAGCCTCAACGACAGGGGGTCGGACACCGGGGAGCTGTTTTTT.

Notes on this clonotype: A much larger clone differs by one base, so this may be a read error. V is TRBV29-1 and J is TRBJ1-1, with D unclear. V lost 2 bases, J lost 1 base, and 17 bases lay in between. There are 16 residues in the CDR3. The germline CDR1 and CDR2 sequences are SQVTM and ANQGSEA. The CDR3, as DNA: TGCAGCGTTGAACCGGTGAGACTGGTCAAGAACACTGAAGCTTTCTTT. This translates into CSVEPVRLVKNTEAFF.

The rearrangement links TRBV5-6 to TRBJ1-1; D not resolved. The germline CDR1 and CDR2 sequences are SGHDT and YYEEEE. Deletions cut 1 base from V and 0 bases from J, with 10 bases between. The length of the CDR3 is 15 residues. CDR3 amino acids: CASSLSTEMNTEAFF. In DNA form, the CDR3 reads TGTGCCAGCAGCTTGAGTACAGAAATGAACACTGAAGCTTTCTTT.

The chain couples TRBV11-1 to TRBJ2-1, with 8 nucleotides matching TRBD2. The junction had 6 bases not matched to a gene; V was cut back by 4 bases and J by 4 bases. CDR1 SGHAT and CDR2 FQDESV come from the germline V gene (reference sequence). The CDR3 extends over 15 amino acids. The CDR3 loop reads CASSSLAEVYNEQFF. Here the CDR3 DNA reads TGTGCCAGCAGCTCACTAGCGGAGGTGTACAATGAGCAGTTCTTC.

The CDR3 sequence: CSASPTWSYGYTF. In nucleotides, the CDR3 is TGCAGTGCTAGCCCAACATGGTCCTATGGCTACACCTTC. The chain recombines TRBV20-1 with TRBJ1-2, with D uncertain. Germline CDR1 and CDR2: DFQATT and SNEGSKA (reference sequence). The CDR3 runs to 13 residues. V lost 3 bases, J lost 4 bases, and 12 bases lay in between.

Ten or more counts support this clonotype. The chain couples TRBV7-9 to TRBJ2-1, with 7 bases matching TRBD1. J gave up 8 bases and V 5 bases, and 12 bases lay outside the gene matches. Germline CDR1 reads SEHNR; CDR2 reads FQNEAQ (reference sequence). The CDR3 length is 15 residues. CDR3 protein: CASSPRQGPLYEQFF. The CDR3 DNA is TGTGCCAGCAGCCCACGACAGGGTCCCTTATATGAGCAGTTCTTC.

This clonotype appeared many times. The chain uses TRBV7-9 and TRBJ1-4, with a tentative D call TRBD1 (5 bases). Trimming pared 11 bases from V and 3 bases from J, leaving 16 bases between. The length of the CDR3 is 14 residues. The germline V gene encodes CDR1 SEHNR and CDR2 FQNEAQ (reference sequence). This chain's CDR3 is CAGTGRAANEKLFF. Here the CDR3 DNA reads TGTGCCGGGACCGGGAGGGCAGCTAATGAAAAACTGTTTTTT. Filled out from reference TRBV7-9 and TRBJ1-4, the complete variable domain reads DTGVSQNPRHKITKRGQNVTFRCDPISEHNRLYWYRQTLGQGPEFLTYFQNEAQLEKSRLLSDRFSAERPKGSFSTLEIQRTEQGDSAMYLCAGTGRAANEKLFFGSGTQLSVL.

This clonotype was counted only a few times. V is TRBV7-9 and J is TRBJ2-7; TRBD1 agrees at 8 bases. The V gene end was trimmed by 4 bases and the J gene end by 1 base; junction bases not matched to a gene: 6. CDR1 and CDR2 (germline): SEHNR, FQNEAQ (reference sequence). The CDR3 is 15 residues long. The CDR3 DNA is TGTGCCAGCAGCTCTCGGACAGGGCGATCCTACGAGCAGTACTTC. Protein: CASSSRTGRSYEQYF.

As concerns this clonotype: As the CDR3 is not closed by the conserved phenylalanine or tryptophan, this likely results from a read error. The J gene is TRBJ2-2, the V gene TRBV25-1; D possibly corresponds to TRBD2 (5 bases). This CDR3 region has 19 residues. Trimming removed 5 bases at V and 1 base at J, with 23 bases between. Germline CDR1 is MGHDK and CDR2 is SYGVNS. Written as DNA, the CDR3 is TGTGCCAGCAGTAAGCATAGTCGGGGAAGAGGAATGAACACCGGGGAGCTGTTTTAT. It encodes CASSKHSRGRGMNTGELFY.

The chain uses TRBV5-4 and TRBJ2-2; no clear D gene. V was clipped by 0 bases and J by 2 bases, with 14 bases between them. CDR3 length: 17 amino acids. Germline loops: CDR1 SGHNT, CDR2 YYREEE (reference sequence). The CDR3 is CASSLGLPPVNTGELFF. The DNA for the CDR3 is TGTGCCAGCAGCTTGGGGTTGCCGCCAGTAAACACCGGGGAGCTGTTTTTT.

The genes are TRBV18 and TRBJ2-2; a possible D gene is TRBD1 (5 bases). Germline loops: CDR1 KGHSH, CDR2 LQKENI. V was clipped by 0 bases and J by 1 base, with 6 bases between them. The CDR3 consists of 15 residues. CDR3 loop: CASSPPQENTGELFF. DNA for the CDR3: TGTGCCAGCTCACCACCACAGGAGAACACCGGGGAGCTGTTTTTT.

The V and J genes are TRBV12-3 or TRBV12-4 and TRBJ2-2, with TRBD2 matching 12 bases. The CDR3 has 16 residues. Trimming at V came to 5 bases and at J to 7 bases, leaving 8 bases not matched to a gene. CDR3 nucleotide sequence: TGTGCCAGCAGTCCGACTAGCGGGGGCCTCTTCGGGGAGCTGTTTTTT. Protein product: CASSPTSGGLFGELFF.

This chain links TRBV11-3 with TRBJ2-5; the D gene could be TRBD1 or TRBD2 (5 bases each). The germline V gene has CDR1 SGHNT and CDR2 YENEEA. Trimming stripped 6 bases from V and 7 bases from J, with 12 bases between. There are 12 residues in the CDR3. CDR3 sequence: CASSGQGVTQYF. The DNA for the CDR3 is TGTGCCAGCAGTGGGCAGGGAGTGACCCAGTACTTC.

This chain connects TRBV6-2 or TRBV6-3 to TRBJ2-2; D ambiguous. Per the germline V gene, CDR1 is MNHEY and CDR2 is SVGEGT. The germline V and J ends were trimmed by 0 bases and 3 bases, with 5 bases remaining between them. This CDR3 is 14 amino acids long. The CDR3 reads CASSYSVYTGELFF. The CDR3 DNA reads TGTGCCAGCAGTTACTCTGTATACACCGGGGAGCTGTTTTTT.

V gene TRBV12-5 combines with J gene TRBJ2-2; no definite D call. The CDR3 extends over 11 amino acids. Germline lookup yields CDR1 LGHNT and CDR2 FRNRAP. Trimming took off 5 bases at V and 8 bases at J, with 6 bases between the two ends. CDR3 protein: CASGNPGELFF. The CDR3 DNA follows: TGTGCTAGTGGTAACCCTGGGGAGCTGTTTTTT.

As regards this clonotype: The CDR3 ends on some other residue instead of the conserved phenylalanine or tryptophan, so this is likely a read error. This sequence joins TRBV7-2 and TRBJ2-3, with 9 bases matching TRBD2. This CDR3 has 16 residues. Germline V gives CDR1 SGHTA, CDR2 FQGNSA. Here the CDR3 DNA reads TGTGCCAGCAGCTCCCCGGACGGGACTAGCACAGATATGCAGTATTCT. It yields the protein CASSSPDGTSTDMQYS.